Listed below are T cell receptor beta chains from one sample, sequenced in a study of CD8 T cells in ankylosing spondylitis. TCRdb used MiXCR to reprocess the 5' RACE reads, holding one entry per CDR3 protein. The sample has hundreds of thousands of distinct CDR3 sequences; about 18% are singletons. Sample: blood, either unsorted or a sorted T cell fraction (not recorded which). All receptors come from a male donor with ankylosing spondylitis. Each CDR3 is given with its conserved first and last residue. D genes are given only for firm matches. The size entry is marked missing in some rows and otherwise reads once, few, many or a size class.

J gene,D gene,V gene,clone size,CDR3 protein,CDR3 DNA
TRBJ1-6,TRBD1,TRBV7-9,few,CASSPGQGTNSPLHF,TGTGCCAGCAGCCCAGGACAGGGGACTAATTCACCCCTCCACTTT
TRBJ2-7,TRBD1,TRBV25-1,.,CASSPQTGYYNEQYF,TGTGCCAGCAGTCCCCAGACAGGGTACTATAACGAGCAGTACTTC
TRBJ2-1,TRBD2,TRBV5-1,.,CASSLKRGGQGEQFF,TGCGCCAGCAGTTTGAAGCGGGGGGGCCAGGGTGAGCAGTTCTTC
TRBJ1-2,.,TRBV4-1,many,CASSQDPIYGYTF,TGCGCCAGCAGCCAAGATCCCATCTATGGCTACACCTTC
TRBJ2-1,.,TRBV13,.,CASSSRLEGEQFF,TGTGCCAGCAGCTCAAGACTAGAAGGTGAGCAGTTCTTC
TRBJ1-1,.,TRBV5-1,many,CASSLAGSTEAFF,TGCGCCAGCAGCTTGGCCGGGAGCACTGAAGCTTTCTTT
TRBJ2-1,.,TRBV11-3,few,CASSPRTPNEQFF,TGTGCCAGCAGCCCCCGAACTCCCAATGAGCAGTTCTTC
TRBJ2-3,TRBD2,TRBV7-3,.,CASSPGLAGGMDTQYF,TGTGCCAGCAGCCCGGGACTAGCGGGAGGTATGGATACGCAGTATTTT
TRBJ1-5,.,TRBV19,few,CASSYDKYSNQPQHF,TGTGCCAGTAGTTACGACAAATATAGCAATCAGCCCCAGCATTTT
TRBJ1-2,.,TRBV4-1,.,CASSQDRVGGLGYGYTF,TGCGCCAGCAGCCAAGATAGGGTAGGGGGACTCGGCTATGGCTACACCTTC
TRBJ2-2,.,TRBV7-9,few,CASRWETGELFF,TGTGCCAGCAGGTGGGAGACCGGGGAGCTGTTTTTT
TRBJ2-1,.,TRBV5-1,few,CASSLVQGNYNEQFF,TGCGCCAGCAGCTTGGTGCAGGGGAACTACAATGAGCAGTTCTTC
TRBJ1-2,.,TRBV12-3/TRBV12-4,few,CASSLGGLNYGYTF,TGTGCCAGCAGTTTGGGGGGACTGAACTATGGCTACACCTTC
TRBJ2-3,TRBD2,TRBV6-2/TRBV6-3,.,CASSPRLAGAHGLLWDTQYF,TGTGCCAGCAGTCCCCGACTAGCGGGGGCCCACGGCCTTCTTTGGGATACGCAGTATTTT
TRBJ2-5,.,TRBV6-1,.,CASTSGGGATRTQYF,TGTGCCAGCACCTCCGGTGGGGGGGCGACAAGGACCCAGTACTTC
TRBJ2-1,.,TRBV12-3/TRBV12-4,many,CASSPGTNEQFF,TGTGCCAGCAGCCCCGGGACAAATGAGCAGTTCTTC
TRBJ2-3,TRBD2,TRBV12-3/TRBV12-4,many,CASSHSGDTDTQYF,TGTGCCAGCAGCCATAGCGGGGACACAGATACGCAGTATTTT
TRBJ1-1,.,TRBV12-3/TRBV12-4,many,CASSLGLEAFF,TGTGCCAGCAGTTTAGGTTTAGAAGCTTTCTTT
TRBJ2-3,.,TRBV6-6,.,CASSARPFDTQYF,TGTGCCAGCAGTGCCCGACCCTTTGATACGCAGTATTTT
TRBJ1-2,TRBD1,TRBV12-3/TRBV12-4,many,CASGNRGEGYTF,TGTGCCAGCGGCAACAGGGGGGAAGGCTACACCTTC
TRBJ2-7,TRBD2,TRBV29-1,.,CSVTGTSGSHEQYF,TGCAGCGTGACCGGGACTAGCGGGAGCCACGAGCAGTACTTC
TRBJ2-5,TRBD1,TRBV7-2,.,CASSSWDRVETQYF,TGTGCCAGCAGCTCCTGGGACAGGGTAGAGACCCAGTACTTC
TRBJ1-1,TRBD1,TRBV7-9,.,CASSPGQTILF,TGTGCCAGCAGCCCGGGACAGACAATCCTCTTT